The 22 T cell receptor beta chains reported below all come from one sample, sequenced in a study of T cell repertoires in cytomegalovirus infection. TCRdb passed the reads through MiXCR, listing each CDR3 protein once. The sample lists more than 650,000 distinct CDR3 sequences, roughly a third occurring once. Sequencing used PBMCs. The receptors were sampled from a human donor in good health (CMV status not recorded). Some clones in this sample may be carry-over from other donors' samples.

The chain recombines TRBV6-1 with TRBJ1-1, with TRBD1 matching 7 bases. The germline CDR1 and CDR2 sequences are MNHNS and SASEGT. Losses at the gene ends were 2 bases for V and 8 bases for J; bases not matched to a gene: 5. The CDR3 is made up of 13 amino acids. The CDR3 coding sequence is TGTGCCAGCAGTGAAACGGACAGGACAGAAGCTTTCTTT. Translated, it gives CASSETDRTEAFF.

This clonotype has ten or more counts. The CDR3 region has the DNA TGTGCCAGCAGCTTAGCGGGGTCCCCAAACAGCGAGCAGTACTTC. This codes for CASSLAGSPNSEQYF. The chain couples TRBV7-8 to TRBJ2-7; no clear D gene. CDR3 size: 15 residues. Germline CDR1 reads SGHVS; CDR2 reads FQNEAQ. V was shortened by 0 bases and J by 6 bases, with 15 bases between the two germline ends. Full variable domain (outside the CDR3, taken from reference TRBV7-8 and TRBJ2-7): GAGVSQSPRYKVAKRGQDVALRCDPISGHVSLFWYQQALGQGPEFLTYFQNEAQLDKSGLPSDRFFAERPEGSVSTLKIQRTQQEDSAVYLCASSLAGSPNSEQYFGPGTRLTVT.

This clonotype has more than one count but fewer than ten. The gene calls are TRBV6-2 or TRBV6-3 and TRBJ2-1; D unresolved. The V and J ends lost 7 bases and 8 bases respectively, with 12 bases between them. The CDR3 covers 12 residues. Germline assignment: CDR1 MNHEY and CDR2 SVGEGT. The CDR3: CASTRREDEQFF. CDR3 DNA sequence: TGTGCCAGCACTCGGCGAGAGGATGAGCAGTTCTTC.

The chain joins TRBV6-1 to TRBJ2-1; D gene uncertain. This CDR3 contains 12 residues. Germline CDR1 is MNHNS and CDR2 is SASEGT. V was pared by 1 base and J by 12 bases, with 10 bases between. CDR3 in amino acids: CASSEGRLAQFF. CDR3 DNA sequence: TGTGCCAGCAGTGAAGGACGGCTTGCGCAGTTCTTC.

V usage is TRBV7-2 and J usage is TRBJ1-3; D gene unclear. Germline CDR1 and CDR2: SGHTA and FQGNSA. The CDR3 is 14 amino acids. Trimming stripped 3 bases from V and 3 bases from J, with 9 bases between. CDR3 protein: CASSFLGLGNTIYF. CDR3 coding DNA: TGTGCCAGCAGCTTTCTGGGTCTTGGAAACACCATATATTTT. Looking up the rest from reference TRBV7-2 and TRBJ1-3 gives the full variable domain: GAGVSQSPSNKVTEKGKDVELRCDPISGHTALYWYRQSLGQGLEFLIYFQGNSAPDKSGLPSDRFSAERTGGSVSTLTIQRTQQEDSAVYLCASSFLGLGNTIYFGEGSWLTVV.

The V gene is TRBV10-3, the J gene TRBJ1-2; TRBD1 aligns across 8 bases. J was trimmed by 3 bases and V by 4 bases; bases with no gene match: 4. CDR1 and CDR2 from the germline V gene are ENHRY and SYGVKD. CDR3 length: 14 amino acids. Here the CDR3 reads CAISGTGKDYGYTF. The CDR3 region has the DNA TGTGCCATCAGTGGGACAGGGAAGGACTATGGCTACACCTTC.

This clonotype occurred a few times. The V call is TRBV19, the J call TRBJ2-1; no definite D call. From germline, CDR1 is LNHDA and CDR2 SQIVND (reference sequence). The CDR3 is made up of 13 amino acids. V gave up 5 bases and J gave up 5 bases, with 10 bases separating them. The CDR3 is CASSVPADNEQFF. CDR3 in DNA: TGTGCCAGTAGTGTGCCAGCCGACAATGAGCAGTTCTTC. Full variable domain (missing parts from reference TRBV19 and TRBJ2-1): DGGITQSPKYLFRKEGQNVTLSCEQNLNHDAMYWYRQDPGQGLRLIYYSQIVNDFQKGDIAEGYSVSREKKESFPLTVTSAQKNPTAFYLCASSVPADNEQFFGPGTRLTVL.

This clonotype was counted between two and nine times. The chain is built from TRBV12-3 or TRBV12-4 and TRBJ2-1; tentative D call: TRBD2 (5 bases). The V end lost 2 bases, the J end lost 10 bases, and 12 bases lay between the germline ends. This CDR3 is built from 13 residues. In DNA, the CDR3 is TGTGCCAGCAGTTTAATAAAGGGCGGGGAGCAGTTCTTC. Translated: CASSLIKGGEQFF.

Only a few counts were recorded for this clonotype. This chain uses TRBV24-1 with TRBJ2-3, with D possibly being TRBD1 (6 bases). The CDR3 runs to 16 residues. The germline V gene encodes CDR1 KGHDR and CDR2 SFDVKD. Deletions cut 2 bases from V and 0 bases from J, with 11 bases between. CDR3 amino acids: CATSDWTVISTDTQYF. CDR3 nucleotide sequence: TGTGCCACCAGTGATTGGACAGTGATTAGCACAGATACGCAGTATTTT.

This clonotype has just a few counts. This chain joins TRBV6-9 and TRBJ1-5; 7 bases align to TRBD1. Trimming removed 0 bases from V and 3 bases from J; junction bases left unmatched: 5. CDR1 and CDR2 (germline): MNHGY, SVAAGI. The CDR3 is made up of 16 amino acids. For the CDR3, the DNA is TGTGCCAGCAGTTATTCCGGGACAGATTTCAATCAGCCCCAGCATTTT. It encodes CASSYSGTDFNQPQHF.

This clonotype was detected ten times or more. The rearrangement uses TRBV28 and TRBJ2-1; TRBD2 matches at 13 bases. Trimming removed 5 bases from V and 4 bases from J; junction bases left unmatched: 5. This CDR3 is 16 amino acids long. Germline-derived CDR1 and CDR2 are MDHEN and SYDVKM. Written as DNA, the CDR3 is TGTGCCAGCAGTACCCGGACTAGCGGGAGTTACAATGAGCAGTTCTTC. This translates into CASSTRTSGSYNEQFF.

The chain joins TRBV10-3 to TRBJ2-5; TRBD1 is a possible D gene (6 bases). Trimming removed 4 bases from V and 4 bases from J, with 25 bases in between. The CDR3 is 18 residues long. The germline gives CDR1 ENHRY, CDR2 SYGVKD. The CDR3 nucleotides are TGTGCCATCAGTGCTTTATCCGTCCTAACAGGGCTGGGAGAGACCCAGTACTTC. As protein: CAISALSVLTGLGETQYF.

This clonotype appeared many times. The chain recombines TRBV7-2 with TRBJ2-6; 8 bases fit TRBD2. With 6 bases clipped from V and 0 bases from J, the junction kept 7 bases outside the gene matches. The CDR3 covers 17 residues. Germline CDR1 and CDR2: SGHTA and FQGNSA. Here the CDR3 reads CASSSISGSSGANVLTF. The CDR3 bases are TGTGCCAGCAGTTCAATAAGCGGGAGCTCTGGGGCCAACGTCCTGACTTTC.

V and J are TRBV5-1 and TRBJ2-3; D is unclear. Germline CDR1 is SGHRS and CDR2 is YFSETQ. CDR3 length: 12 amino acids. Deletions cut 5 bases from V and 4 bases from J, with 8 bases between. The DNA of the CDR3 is TGCGCCAGCAGTACTTGGTCAGATACGCAGTATTTT. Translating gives CASSTWSDTQYF.

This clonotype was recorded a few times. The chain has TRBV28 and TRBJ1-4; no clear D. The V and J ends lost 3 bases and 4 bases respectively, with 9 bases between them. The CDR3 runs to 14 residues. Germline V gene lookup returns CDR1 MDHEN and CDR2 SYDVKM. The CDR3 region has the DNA TGTGCCAGCAGTTTTGTGTTTAGTAATGAAAAACTGTTTTTT. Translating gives CASSFVFSNEKLFF. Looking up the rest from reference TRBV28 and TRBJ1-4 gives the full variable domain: DVKVTQSSRYLVKRTGEKVFLECVQDMDHENMFWYRQDPGLGLRLIYFSYDVKMKEKGDIPEGYSVSREKKERFSLILESASTNQTSMYLCASSFVFSNEKLFFGSGTQLSVL.

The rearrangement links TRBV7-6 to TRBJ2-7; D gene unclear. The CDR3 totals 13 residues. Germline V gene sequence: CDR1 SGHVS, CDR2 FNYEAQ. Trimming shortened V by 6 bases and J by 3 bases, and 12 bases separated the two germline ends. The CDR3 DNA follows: TGTGCCAGCAGTCTAGAGTTGGGCTACGAGCAGTACTTC. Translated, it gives CASSLELGYEQYF. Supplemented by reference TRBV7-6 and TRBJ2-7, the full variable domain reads GAGVSQSPRYKVTKRGQDVALRCDPISGHVSLYWYRQALGQGPEFLTYFNYEAQQDKSGLPNDRFSAERPEGSISTLTIQRTEQRDSAMYRCASSLELGYEQYFGPGTRLTVT.

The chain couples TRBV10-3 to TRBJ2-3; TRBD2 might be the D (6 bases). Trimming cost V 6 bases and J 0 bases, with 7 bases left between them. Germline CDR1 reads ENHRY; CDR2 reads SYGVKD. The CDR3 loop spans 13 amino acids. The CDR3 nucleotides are TGTGCCATCAGGGGACTGAGCACAGATACGCAGTATTTT. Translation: CAIRGLSTDTQYF.

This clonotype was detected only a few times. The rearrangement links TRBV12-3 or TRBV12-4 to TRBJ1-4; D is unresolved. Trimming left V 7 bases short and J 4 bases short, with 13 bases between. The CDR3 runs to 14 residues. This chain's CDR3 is CASNLDGYNEKLFF. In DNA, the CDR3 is TGTGCCAGCAACCTAGACGGCTATAATGAAAAACTGTTTTTT.

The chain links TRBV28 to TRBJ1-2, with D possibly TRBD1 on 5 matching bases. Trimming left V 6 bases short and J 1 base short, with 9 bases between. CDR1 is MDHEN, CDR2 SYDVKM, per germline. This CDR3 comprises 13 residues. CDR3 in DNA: TGTGCCAGCAGCGAACAGGATAACTATGGCTACACCTTC. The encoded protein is CASSEQDNYGYTF.

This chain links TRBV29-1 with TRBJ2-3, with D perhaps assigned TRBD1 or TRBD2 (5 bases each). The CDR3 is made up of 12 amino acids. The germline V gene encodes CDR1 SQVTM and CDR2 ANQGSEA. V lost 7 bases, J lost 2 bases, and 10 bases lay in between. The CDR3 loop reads CSARDDTDTQYF. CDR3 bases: TGCAGCGCCCGGGACGACACAGATACGCAGTATTTT.

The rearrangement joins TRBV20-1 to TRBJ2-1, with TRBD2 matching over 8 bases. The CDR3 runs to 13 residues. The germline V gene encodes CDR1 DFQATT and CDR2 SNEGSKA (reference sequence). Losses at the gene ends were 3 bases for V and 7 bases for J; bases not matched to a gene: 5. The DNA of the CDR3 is TGCAGTGCTAGCGGGAGGGCCCGGAATGAGCAGTTCTTC. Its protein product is CSASGRARNEQFF.

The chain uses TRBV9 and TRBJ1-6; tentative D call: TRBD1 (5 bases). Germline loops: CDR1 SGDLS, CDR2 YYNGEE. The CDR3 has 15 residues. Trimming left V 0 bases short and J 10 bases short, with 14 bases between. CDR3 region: CASSVGITGPSPLHF. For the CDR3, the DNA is TGTGCCAGCAGCGTAGGAATTACAGGACCATCACCCCTCCACTTT. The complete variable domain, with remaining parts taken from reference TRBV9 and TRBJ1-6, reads DSGVTQTPKHLITATGQRVTLRCSPRSGDLSVYWYQQSLDQGLQFLIQYYNGEERAKGNILERFSAQQFPDLHSELNLSSLELGDSALYFCASSVGITGPSPLHFGNGTRLTVT.